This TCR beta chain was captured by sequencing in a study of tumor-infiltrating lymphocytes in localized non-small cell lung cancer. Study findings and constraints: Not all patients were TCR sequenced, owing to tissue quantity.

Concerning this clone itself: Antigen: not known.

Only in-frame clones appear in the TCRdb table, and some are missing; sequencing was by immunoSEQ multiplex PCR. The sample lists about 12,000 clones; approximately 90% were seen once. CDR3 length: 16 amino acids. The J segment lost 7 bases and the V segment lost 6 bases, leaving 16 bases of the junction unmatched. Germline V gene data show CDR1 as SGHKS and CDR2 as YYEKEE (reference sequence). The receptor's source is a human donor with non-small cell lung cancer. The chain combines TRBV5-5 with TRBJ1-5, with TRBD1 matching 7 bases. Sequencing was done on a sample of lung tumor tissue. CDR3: CASNPTLDRAGQPQHF. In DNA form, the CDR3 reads TGTGCCAGCAACCCCACCCTCGACAGGGCGGGCCAGCCCCAGCATTTT.